A single T cell receptor (beta chain) is shown here with its context. The antigen is not known. J gave up 7 bases and V 5 bases, and 7 bases lay outside the gene matches. Per the germline V gene, CDR1 is SGHAT and CDR2 is FQNNGV. CDR3 length equals 14 residues. The data stem from a study of graft-versus-host responses after intestinal transplantation. Produced via immunoSEQ multiplex PCR; TCRdb's table is partial and in-frame only. Here the sample spans about 88,000 clones, more than 85% being singletons. The chain has TRBV11-2 and TRBJ1-3, with 8 bases aligning to TRBD1. The receptor's source is a human donor who was the organ donor for an intestinal transplant. The material was unstimulated CD4+ T cells sorted from spleen or lymph node cells, obtained before transplant. The CDR3, as DNA: TGTGCCAGCAGCCAGGGGGCAGGACGGAACACCATATATTTT. This translates into CASSQGAGRNTIYF.